Listed here are 30 T cell receptor beta chains from one sample, sequenced in a study of shared clonotypes between healthy human individuals. Assay: immunoSEQ multiplex PCR; the TCRdb copy retains only in-frame clones and omits some. This sample has just over 2,000,000 clones, with over 85% found just once. Material for sequencing was naive CD4+ T cells sorted from blood. Subset denoted: CD45RA+ positively selected. These receptors all stem from a man aged 18 to 30 in good health.

This clone was recorded once. The chain carries TRBV13 and TRBJ1-3; 9 bases are a match to TRBD1. J lost 4 bases, V lost 1 base, and 8 bases had no gene match. CDR1 and CDR2 from the germline V gene are PRHDT and FYEKMQ (reference sequence). The CDR3 totals 17 residues. The CDR3 sequence is CASSLVAGTGRGNTIYF. The DNA of the CDR3 is TGTGCCAGCAGCTTAGTCGCCGGGACAGGGAGGGGAAACACCATATATTTT.

J is TRBJ1-5 and V is TRBV28; 10 nucleotides agree with TRBD1. The CDR3 sequence is 16 residues long. The V segment lost 6 bases and the J segment 3 bases; nucleotides outside the gene matches: 8. Germline V CDR1 and CDR2: MDHEN, SYDVKM. The CDR3 DNA reads TGTGCCAGCAGAAAACCGGGACAGGGGTTCAATCAGCCCCAGCATTTT. It codes for CASRKPGQGFNQPQHF.

This clone was counted once. The rearrangement uses TRBV9 and TRBJ2-7; D may match TRBD1 or TRBD2 (6 bases each). This CDR3 comprises 15 residues. The germline gives CDR1 SGDLS, CDR2 YYNGEE. V dropped 4 bases and J dropped 1 base, with 15 bases sitting between them. The CDR3 protein is CASSPRGVFSYEQYF. CDR3 nucleotide sequence: TGTGCCAGCAGCCCAAGGGGGGTATTTTCCTACGAGCAGTACTTC.

The rearrangement joins TRBV29-1 to TRBJ2-5; perhaps TRBD1 as D (6 bases). The CDR3 is made up of 13 amino acids. Per the germline V gene, CDR1 is SQVTM and CDR2 is ANQGSEA. With 3 bases removed from V and 4 bases from J, the gap between germline ends came to 12 bases. In DNA, the CDR3 is TGCAGCGTTGAGAGCAGGGGTGGAGAGACCCAGTACTTC. Residues: CSVESRGGETQYF. The variable domain in full, with the rest retrieved from reference TRBV29-1 and TRBJ2-5, is SAVISQKPSRDICQRGTSLTIQCQVDSQVTMMFWYRQQPGQSLTLIATANQGSEATYESGFVIDKFPISRPNLTFSTLTVSNMSPEDSSIYLCSVESRGGETQYFGPGTRLLVL.

The chain uses TRBV5-1 and TRBJ1-1, with D possibly being TRBD1 (6 bases). This CDR3 comprises 15 residues. V was clipped by 2 bases and J by 1 base, with 12 bases between them. In germline, CDR1 is SGHRS, CDR2 YFSETQ. For the CDR3, the DNA is TGCGCCAGCAGCTTCCGGGGGCGTAAGAACACTGAAGCTTTCTTT. The encoded protein is CASSFRGRKNTEAFF.

This clone was recorded only once. The chain combines TRBV7-8 with TRBJ1-2, with 9 bases matching TRBD1. The trim removed 2 bases at V and 4 bases at J, leaving 5 bases unmatched. The germline CDR1 and CDR2 sequences are SGHVS and FQNEAQ. The CDR3 runs to 15 residues. CDR3 in DNA: TGTGCCAGCAGCTTATGGACAGGGGAAACCTATGGCTACACCTTC. It yields the protein CASSLWTGETYGYTF.

This clone was detected once. DNA of the CDR3: TGTGCCAGACAAAAAGCGCCATTGACTATTATAGCCCTCCACTTT. Its protein is CARQKAPLTIIALHF. This rearrangement joins TRBV6-1 to TRBJ1-6; D gene ambiguous. The CDR3 runs to 15 residues. Germline loops: CDR1 MNHNS, CDR2 SASEGT. V lost 9 bases to trimming and J lost 14 bases, with 26 bases between them.

In the case of this clone: Other DNA sequences in the same sample also yield this CDR3. This chain uses TRBV5-4 with TRBJ2-3; D call uncertain. The ends were cut back, 2 bases at V and 0 bases at J, with 4 bases in the middle. The CDR3 is 13 amino acids. Germline V gene lookup returns CDR1 SGHNT and CDR2 YYREEE (reference sequence). The CDR3 bases are TGTGCCAGCAGCTTAAGTAGCACAGATACGCAGTATTTT. This gives the protein CASSLSSTDTQYF.

The genes are TRBV15 and TRBJ2-7, with 8 bases that match TRBD2. There are 16 residues in the CDR3. Germline-derived CDR1 and CDR2 are LNHNV and YYDKDF (reference sequence). With 3 bases clipped from V and 3 bases from J, the junction kept 10 bases outside the gene matches. The CDR3 region is CATSSALSGTIYEQYF. The DNA for the CDR3 is TGTGCCACCAGCAGCGCCCTTAGCGGGACAATCTACGAGCAGTACTTC.

The V and J genes are TRBV18 and TRBJ1-4; D possibly corresponds to TRBD1 (5 bases). V dropped 6 bases and J dropped 9 bases, with 17 bases sitting between them. Germline CDR1 and CDR2: KGHSH and LQKENI. The CDR3 consists of 14 residues. The chain's CDR3 is CASSPGDGTQKLFF. The DNA for the CDR3 is TGTGCCAGCTCCCCCGGGGATGGGACGCAAAAACTGTTTTTT.

The chain couples TRBV2 to TRBJ1-5, with D perhaps matching TRBD1 (6 bases). V was cut by 5 bases and J by 7 bases, with 12 bases left in between. Germline CDR1 and CDR2: SNHLY and FYNNEI. This CDR3 contains 13 residues. The CDR3 spells CASSRGAGQPQHF. The CDR3 DNA reads as TGTGCCAGCAGTCGGGGGGCAGGGCAGCCCCAGCATTTT.

The chain has TRBV5-1 and TRBJ2-1; 14 bases are shared with TRBD2. V shed 4 bases, J shed 10 bases, and the junction held 10 bases outside the gene matches. This CDR3 region has 16 residues. Germline V gene lookup returns CDR1 SGHRS and CDR2 YFSETQ. The CDR3 here is CASSPLTSGGVIEQFF. The CDR3 DNA reads as TGCGCCAGCAGCCCCTTGACTAGCGGGGGGGTGATAGAGCAGTTCTTC. Supplemented by reference TRBV5-1 and TRBJ2-1, the full variable domain reads KAGVTQTPRYLIKTRGQQVTLSCSPISGHRSVSWYQQTPGQGLQFLFEYFSETQRNKGNFPGRFSGRQFSNSRSEMNVSTLELGDSALYLCASSPLTSGGVIEQFFGPGTRLTVL.

The chain combines TRBV29-1 with TRBJ1-4; D gene uncertain. Germline V gene data show CDR1 as SQVTM and CDR2 as ANQGSEA. The V end lost 3 bases, the J end lost 16 bases, and 21 bases lay between the germline ends. The CDR3 is 13 residues long. This CDR3 is CSVEDARRAYRFF. The CDR3 nucleotides read TGCAGCGTTGAGGACGCCCGAAGGGCATACAGGTTTTTT. The full variable domain, in which reference TRBV29-1 and TRBJ1-4 provide the parts outside the CDR3, is SAVISQKPSRDICQRGTSLTIQCQVDSQVTMMFWYRQQPGQSLTLIATANQGSEATYESGFVIDKFPISRPNLTFSTLTVSNMSPEDSSIYLCSVEDARRAYRFFGSGTQLSVL.

This clone was recorded only once. The chain links TRBV15 to TRBJ2-1, with 7 positions matching TRBD1. Germline CDR1 reads LNHNV; CDR2 reads YYDKDF (reference sequence). Trimming at V came to 0 bases and at J to 4 bases, leaving 9 bases not matched to a gene. The CDR3 is 17 amino acids. In DNA form, the CDR3 reads TGTGCCACCAGCAGAGATTTAATGGGGACAGCTTACAATGAGCAGTTCTTC. Its translation is CATSRDLMGTAYNEQFF.

The chain combines TRBV5-6 with TRBJ2-5, with D perhaps matching TRBD2 (5 bases). Germline-derived CDR1 and CDR2 are SGHDT and YYEEEE. This CDR3 contains 15 residues. Deletions cut 0 bases from V and 5 bases from J, with 14 bases between. The chain's CDR3 is CASSLDTGLRETQYF. The CDR3 bases are TGTGCCAGCAGCTTGGATACGGGGTTGAGGGAGACCCAGTACTTC.

The V and J genes are TRBV7-2 and TRBJ2-4; either TRBD1 or TRBD2 may fit D (6 bases each). Germline lookup yields CDR1 SGHTA and CDR2 FQGNSA. V gave up 1 base and J gave up 6 bases, with 13 bases separating them. The CDR3 sequence is 15 residues long. In DNA form, the CDR3 reads TGTGCCAGCAGCTTAGTGGACGAGGGGGGAAACATTCAGTACTTC. It codes for CASSLVDEGGNIQYF.

The rearrangement joins TRBV5-1 to TRBJ1-2, with D perhaps TRBD1 (5 bases). Trimming left V 0 bases short and J 11 bases short, with 14 bases between. The CDR3 totals 13 residues. Germline V CDR1 and CDR2: SGHRS, YFSETQ. The CDR3 coding sequence is TGCGCCAGCAGCTTGGTCCAAGGGGACTTATACACCTTC. Its protein product is CASSLVQGDLYTF.

The rearrangement joins TRBV7-3 to TRBJ1-1; D gene ambiguous. This CDR3 has 13 residues. CDR1 and CDR2 from the germline V gene are SGHTA and FQGTGA. V was cut by 3 bases and J by 10 bases, with 15 bases left in between. Written as DNA, the CDR3 is TGTGCCAGCAGCTTCGGACGGACCGACCGAGCTTTCTTT. Its protein product is CASSFGRTDRAFF. The full variable domain, rest sourced from reference TRBV7-3 and TRBJ1-1, is GAGVSQTPSNKVTEKGKYVELRCDPISGHTALYWYRQSLGQGPEFLIYFQGTGAADDSGLPNDRFFAVRPEGSVSTLKIQRTERGDSAVYLCASSFGRTDRAFFGQGTRLTVV.

This chain joins TRBV6-1 and TRBJ2-3; TRBD2 aligns across 12 bases. With 7 bases clipped from V and 7 bases from J, the junction kept 9 bases outside the gene matches. Germline values: CDR1 MNHNS, CDR2 SASEGT. The CDR3 has 15 residues. The CDR3, as DNA: TGTGCCAGCACGGCCGCGACTAGCGGGAGTTATACGCAGTATTTT. It encodes CASTAATSGSYTQYF.

The chain is built from TRBV10-2 and TRBJ2-1; perhaps TRBD2 as D (5 bases). Germline values: CDR1 WSHSY, CDR2 SAAADI. Trimming cost V 7 bases and J 3 bases, with 7 bases left between them. This CDR3 has 12 residues. As DNA, the CDR3 is TGCGCCAGCAAAGCGGACTACAATGAGCAGTTCTTC. This gives the protein CASKADYNEQFF.

The J gene is TRBJ1-4, the V gene TRBV5-4; TRBD1 is a possible D gene (5 bases). The CDR3 sequence is 16 residues long. CDR1 is SGHNT and CDR2 is YYREEE in the germline V gene (reference sequence). V was pared by 3 bases and J by 2 bases, with 14 bases between. The CDR3 sequence is CASSSRSGATNEKLFF. In nucleotides, the CDR3 is TGTGCCAGCAGCTCCCGGAGCGGGGCGACTAATGAAAAACTGTTTTTT.

The V gene is TRBV7-8, the J gene TRBJ1-5; D perhaps matches TRBD1 (6 bases). V shed 3 bases and J shed 0 bases, with 9 bases lying between them. This CDR3 has 15 amino acids. Looked up from germline, CDR1 is SGHVS and CDR2 is FQNEAQ. The CDR3 region has the DNA TGTGCCAGCAGCTTGGGACAACCTAGCAATCAGCCCCAGCATTTT. Residues: CASSLGQPSNQPQHF. Based on the CDR3 plus reference TRBV7-8 and TRBJ1-5, the full variable domain is GAGVSQSPRYKVAKRGQDVALRCDPISGHVSLFWYQQALGQGPEFLTYFQNEAQLDKSGLPSDRFFAERPEGSVSTLKIQRTQQEDSAVYLCASSLGQPSNQPQHFGDGTRLSIL.

The genes are TRBV7-2 and TRBJ2-5; TRBD2 matches 10 bases. In germline, CDR1 is SGHTA, CDR2 FQGNSA. The junction had 4 bases not matched to a gene; V was cut back by 2 bases and J by 4 bases. The CDR3 has 15 amino acids. In DNA form, the CDR3 reads TGTGCCAGCAGCTTACTAGCGGGAGTCGGAGAGACCCAGTACTTC. Protein product: CASSLLAGVGETQYF.

The J gene is TRBJ1-4, the V gene TRBV7-9; 7 bases align to TRBD1. V trimming: 5 bases; J trimming: 7 bases; junction bases outside the gene matches: 7. The CDR3 runs to 14 residues. From germline, CDR1 is SEHNR and CDR2 FQNEAQ (reference sequence). CDR3 region: CASSTDRMSEKLFF. The CDR3 bases are TGTGCCAGCAGCACGGACAGGATGAGTGAAAAACTGTTTTTT. Combining the CDR3 with reference TRBV7-9 and TRBJ1-4 gives the whole variable domain DTGVSQNPRHKITKRGQNVTFRCDPISEHNRLYWYRQTLGQGPEFLTYFQNEAQLEKSRLLSDRFSAERPKGSFSTLEIQRTEQGDSAMYLCASSTDRMSEKLFFGSGTQLSVL.

The chain employs TRBV18 and TRBJ1-1; no clear D. Germline V CDR1 and CDR2: KGHSH, LQKENI. Deletions cut 5 bases from V and 4 bases from J, with 8 bases between. The CDR3 has 12 amino acids. CDR3: CASSSGVTEAFF. Here the CDR3 DNA reads TGTGCCAGCTCATCGGGAGTCACTGAAGCTTTCTTT.

The J gene is TRBJ2-7, the V gene TRBV5-1; the match to TRBD2 covers 7 bases. After removal of 0 bases from V and 3 bases from J, the junction contained 9 bases not matched to a gene. Germline V gives CDR1 SGHRS, CDR2 YFSETQ. The CDR3 has 16 amino acids. In DNA form, the CDR3 reads TGCGCCAGCAGCTTGGGGTTGGCTAGCGGATTCTACGAGCAGTACTTC. This gives the protein CASSLGLASGFYEQYF.

The chain carries TRBV25-1 and TRBJ1-1; D is possibly TRBD1 (6 bases). The CDR3 consists of 14 residues. V shed 6 bases and J shed 1 base, with 12 bases lying between them. From germline, CDR1 is MGHDK and CDR2 SYGVNS. Here the CDR3 DNA reads TGTGCCAGCAGGAATAGAGGGGGGAACACTGAAGCTTTCTTT. This translates into CASRNRGGNTEAFF.

The gene calls are TRBV7-2 and TRBJ2-5; 7 bases line up with TRBD1. The CDR3 contains 13 residues. J was trimmed by 9 bases and V by 3 bases; bases with no gene match: 7. Germline V lookup: CDR1 SGHTA, CDR2 FQGNSA. The CDR3 region is CASSFRDSGPQYF. The CDR3 nucleotides are TGTGCCAGCAGCTTTCGGGACAGTGGGCCCCAGTACTTC. Full variable domain (missing parts from reference TRBV7-2 and TRBJ2-5): GAGVSQSPSNKVTEKGKDVELRCDPISGHTALYWYRQSLGQGLEFLIYFQGNSAPDKSGLPSDRFSAERTGGSVSTLTIQRTQQEDSAVYLCASSFRDSGPQYFGPGTRLLVL.

The V gene is TRBV19, the J gene TRBJ1-5; no clear D gene. There are 14 residues in the CDR3. Trimming took 3 bases from V and 3 from J, leaving 9 bases between them. Germline V CDR1 and CDR2: LNHDA, SQIVND (reference sequence). The CDR3 coding sequence is TGTGCCAGTAGTATTGAGGCGATCAATCAGCCCCAGCATTTT. Translation: CASSIEAINQPQHF.

The V call is TRBV4-3, the J call TRBJ2-3; 7 nucleotides align to TRBD2. The CDR3 totals 16 residues. Germline trimming cut 4 bases from V and 0 bases from J; bases unmatched to any gene: 7. Germline CDR1 reads LGHNA; CDR2 reads YSLEER. The CDR3 is CASSPGTKLSTDTQYF. Here the CDR3 DNA reads TGCGCCAGCAGCCCCGGGACTAAACTTAGCACAGATACGCAGTATTTT.